This TCR beta chain derives from a study of blood T cell repertoires in COVID-19. For the study at large: Acute and convalescent COVID-19 specimens originated in the United States, Italy and Spain.

The CDR3 runs to 13 residues. V lost 11 bases and J 2 bases, leaving 13 bases between the germline ends. Germline V gene data show CDR1 as MDHEN and CDR2 as SYDVKM. This clone was found once. Assay used: immunoSEQ multiplex PCR; TCRdb lists only in-frame clones, some missing. The sample lists about 260,000 clones, over 80% seen once, with around 3.1% in the top ten. Researchers sorted participants into cohorts using their self-reported clinical history. Within the 2 weeks before study entry, each person in the exposed group met a COVID-19 case. This sequence joins TRBV28 and TRBJ1-3; D gene uncertain. This receptor was obtained from a woman aged 40 to 49 who had been exposed to COVID-19. Sequencing was carried out using PBMCs or T cells enriched from blood (not recorded which). The CDR3 DNA is TGTGCCGGTAGGAGGTCCCCTGGAAACACCATATATTTT. Translating it yields CAGRRSPGNTIYF.